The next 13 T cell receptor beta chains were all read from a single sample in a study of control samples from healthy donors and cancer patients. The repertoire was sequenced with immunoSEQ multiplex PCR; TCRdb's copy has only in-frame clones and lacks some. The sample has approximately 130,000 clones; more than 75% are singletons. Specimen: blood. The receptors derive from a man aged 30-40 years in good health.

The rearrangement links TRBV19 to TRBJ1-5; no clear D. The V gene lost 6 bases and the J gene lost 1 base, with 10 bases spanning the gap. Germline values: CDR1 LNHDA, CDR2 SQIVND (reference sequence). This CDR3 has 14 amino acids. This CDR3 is CASSFRGSNQPQHF. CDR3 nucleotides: TGTGCCAGTAGCTTCCGGGGAAGCAATCAGCCCCAGCATTTT.

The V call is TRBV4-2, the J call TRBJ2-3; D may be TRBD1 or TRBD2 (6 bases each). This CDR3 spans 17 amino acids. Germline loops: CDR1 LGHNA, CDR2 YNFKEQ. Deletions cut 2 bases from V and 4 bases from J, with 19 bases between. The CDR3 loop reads CASSQLSLGGSSDTQYF. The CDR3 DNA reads TGTGCCAGCAGCCAATTAAGTTTGGGGGGCTCTTCAGATACGCAGTATTTT.

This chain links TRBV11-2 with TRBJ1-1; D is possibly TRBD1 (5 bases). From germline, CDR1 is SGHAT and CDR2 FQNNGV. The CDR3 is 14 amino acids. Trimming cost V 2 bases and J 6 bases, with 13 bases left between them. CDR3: CASSLILRGAEAFF. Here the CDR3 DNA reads TGTGCCAGCAGCTTAATACTCCGAGGGGCTGAAGCTTTCTTT.

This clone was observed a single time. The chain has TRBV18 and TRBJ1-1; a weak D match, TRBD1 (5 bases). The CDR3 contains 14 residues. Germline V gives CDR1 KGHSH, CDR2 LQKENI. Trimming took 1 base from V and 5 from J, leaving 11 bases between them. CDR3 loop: CASSPLTGETEAFF. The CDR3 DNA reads TGTGCCAGCTCACCACTAACAGGAGAGACTGAAGCTTTCTTT.

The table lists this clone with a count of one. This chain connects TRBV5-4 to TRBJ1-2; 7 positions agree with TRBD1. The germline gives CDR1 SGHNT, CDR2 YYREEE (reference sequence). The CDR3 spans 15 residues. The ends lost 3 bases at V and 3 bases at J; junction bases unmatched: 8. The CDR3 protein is CASSSATGSDYGYTF. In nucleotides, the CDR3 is TGTGCCAGCAGCTCCGCGACAGGGTCCGACTATGGCTACACCTTC.

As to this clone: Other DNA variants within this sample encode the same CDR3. The CDR3 region is CSVEVTRGETQYF. In nucleotides, the CDR3 is TGCAGCGTTGAAGTAACGAGGGGGGAGACCCAGTACTTC. J is TRBJ2-5 and V is TRBV29-1, with D possibly being TRBD1 (6 bases). This CDR3 contains 13 residues. Germline assignment: CDR1 SQVTM and CDR2 ANQGSEA. V dropped 1 base and J dropped 5 bases, with 11 bases sitting between them.

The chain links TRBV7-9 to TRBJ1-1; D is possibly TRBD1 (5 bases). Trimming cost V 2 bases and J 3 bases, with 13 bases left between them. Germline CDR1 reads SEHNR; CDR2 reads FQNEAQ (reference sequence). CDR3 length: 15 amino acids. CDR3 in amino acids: CASSLQGPPYTEAFF. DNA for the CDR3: TGTGCCAGCAGCTTACAGGGTCCCCCGTACACTGAAGCTTTCTTT.

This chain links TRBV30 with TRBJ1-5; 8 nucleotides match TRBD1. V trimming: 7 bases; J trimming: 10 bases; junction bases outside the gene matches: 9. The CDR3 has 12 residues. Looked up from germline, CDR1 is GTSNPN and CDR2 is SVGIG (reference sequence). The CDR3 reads CASGQGFGPQHF. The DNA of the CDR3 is TGTGCCTCAGGACAGGGCTTTGGTCCCCAGCATTTT.

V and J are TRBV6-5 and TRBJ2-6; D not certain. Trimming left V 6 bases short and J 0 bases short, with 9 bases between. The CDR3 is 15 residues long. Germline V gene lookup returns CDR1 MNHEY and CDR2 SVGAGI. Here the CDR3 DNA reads TGTGCCAGCAGATCGACCAGCTCTGGGGCCAACGTCCTGACTTTC. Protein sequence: CASRSTSSGANVLTF.

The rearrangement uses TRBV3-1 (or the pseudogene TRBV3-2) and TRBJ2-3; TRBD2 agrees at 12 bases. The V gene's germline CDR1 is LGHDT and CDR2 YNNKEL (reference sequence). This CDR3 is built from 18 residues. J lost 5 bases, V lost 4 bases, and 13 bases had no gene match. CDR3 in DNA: TGTGCCAGCAGCCCACGCAGACTAGCGGGGGCCTTCATAGATACGCAGTATTTT. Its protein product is CASSPRRLAGAFIDTQYF.

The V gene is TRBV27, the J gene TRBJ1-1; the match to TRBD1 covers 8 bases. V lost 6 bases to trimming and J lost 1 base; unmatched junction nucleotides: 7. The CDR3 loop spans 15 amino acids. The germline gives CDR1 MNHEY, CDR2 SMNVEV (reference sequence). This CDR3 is CASSVAGTGNTEAFF. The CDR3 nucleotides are TGTGCCAGCAGCGTCGCCGGGACAGGGAACACTGAAGCTTTCTTT.

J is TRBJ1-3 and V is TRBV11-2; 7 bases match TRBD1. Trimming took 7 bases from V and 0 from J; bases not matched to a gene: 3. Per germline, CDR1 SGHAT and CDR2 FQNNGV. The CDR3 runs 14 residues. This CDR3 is CASTGDSSGNTIYF. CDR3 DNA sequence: TGTGCCAGCACCGGGGACAGCTCTGGAAACACCATATATTTT.

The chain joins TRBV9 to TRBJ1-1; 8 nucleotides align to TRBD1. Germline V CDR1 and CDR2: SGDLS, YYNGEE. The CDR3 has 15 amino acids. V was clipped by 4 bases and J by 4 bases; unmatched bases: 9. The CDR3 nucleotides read TGTGCCAGCAGCTTCGGGACAGGCGGTACCACTGAAGCTTTCTTT. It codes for CASSFGTGGTTEAFF.